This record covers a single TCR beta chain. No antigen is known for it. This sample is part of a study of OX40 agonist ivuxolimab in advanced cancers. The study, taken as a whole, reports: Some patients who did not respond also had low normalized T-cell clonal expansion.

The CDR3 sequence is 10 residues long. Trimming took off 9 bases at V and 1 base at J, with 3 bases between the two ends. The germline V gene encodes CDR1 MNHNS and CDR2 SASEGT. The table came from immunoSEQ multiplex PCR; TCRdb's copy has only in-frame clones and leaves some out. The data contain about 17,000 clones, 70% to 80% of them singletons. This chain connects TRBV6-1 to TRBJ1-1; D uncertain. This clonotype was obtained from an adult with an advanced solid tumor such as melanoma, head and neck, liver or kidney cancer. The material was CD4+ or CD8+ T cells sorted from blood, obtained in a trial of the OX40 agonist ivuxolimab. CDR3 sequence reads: CASWNTEAFF. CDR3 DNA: TGTGCCAGTTGGAACACTGAAGCTTTCTTT.